This TCR beta chain emerged from a study of cytotoxic CD8 clonotypes in ibrutinib-treated CLL. Study as a whole: Among patients, some 25 responded partially and 2 completely; roughly 14 then stayed remitted and roughly 12 progressed after median approximately 70 months.

Libraries of TCR beta were made from approximately 2 micrograms of genomic DNA that came from cryopreserved PBMCs. This CDR3 comprises 15 residues. V lost 4 bases to trimming and J lost 0 bases, with 15 bases between them. Germline CDR1 is SQVTM and CDR2 is ANQGSEA. The assay was immunoSEQ multiplex PCR, and TCRdb's table has in-frame clones only and misses some. The sample records some 300,000 clones, around four fifths being singletons. The TCR was taken from a human donor with chronic lymphocytic leukemia. The rearrangement joins TRBV29-1 to TRBJ1-2; D call uncertain. Sample: PBMCs, taken before ibrutinib treatment. For the CDR3, the DNA is TGCAGCGTTGCGATGGGTTTGGGAGCTAACTATGGCTACACCTTC. This encodes CSVAMGLGANYGYTF.